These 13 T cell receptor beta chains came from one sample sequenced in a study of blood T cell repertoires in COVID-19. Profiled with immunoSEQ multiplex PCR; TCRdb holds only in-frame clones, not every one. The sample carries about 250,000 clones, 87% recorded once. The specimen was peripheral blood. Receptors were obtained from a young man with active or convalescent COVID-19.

The CDR3 bases are TGTGCCAGCTCACCACCGGCAGGGGGCATCGCCGGGGAGCTGTTTTTT. This encodes CASSPPAGGIAGELFF. The chain uses TRBV18 and TRBJ2-2, with 8 positions matching TRBD1. Germline trimming cut 0 bases from V and 6 bases from J; bases unmatched to any gene: 6. This CDR3 is 16 amino acids long. Germline CDR1 is KGHSH and CDR2 is LQKENI. Full variable domain (outside the CDR3, taken from reference TRBV18 and TRBJ2-2): NAGVMQNPRHLVRRRGQEARLRCSPMKGHSHVYWYRQLPEEGLKFMVYLQKENIIDESGMPKERFSAEFPKEGPSILRIQQVVRGDSAAYFCASSPPAGGIAGELFFGEGSRLTVL.

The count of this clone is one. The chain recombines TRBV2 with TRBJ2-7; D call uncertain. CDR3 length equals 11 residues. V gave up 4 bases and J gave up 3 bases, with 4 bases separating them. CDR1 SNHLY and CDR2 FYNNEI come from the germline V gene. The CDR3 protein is CASSVSYEQYF. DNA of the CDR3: TGTGCCAGCAGTGTCAGCTACGAGCAGTACTTC.

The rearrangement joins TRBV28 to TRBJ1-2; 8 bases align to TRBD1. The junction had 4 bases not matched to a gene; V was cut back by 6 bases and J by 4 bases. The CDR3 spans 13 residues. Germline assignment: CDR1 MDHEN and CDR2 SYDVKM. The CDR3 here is CASSRGTGYGYTF. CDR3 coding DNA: TGTGCCAGCAGCCGCGGGACAGGCTATGGCTACACCTTC.

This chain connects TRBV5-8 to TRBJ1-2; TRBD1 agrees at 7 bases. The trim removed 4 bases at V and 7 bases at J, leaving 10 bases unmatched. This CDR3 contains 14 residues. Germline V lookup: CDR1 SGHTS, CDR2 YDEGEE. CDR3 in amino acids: CASSAPGGESGYTF. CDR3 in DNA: TGTGCCAGCAGCGCCCCAGGGGGTGAGTCTGGCTACACCTTC. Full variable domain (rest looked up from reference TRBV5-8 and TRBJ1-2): EAGVTQSPTHLIKTRGQQATLRCSPISGHTSVYWYQQALGLGLQFLLWYDEGEERNRGNFPPRFSGRQFPNYSSELNVNALELEDSALYLCASSAPGGESGYTFGSGTRLTVV.

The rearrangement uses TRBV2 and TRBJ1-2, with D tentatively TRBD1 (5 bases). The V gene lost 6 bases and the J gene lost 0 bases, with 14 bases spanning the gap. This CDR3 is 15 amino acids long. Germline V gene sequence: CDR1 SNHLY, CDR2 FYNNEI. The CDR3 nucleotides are TGTGCCAGCAGCCCGCCGGGACTTTCTAACTATGGCTACACCTTC. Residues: CASSPPGLSNYGYTF.

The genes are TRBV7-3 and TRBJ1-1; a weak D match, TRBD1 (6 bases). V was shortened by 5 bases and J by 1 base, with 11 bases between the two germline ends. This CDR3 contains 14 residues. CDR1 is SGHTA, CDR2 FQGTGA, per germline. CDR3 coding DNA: TGTGCCAGCAGCACCGGGGGGCCGAACACTGAAGCTTTCTTT. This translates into CASSTGGPNTEAFF.

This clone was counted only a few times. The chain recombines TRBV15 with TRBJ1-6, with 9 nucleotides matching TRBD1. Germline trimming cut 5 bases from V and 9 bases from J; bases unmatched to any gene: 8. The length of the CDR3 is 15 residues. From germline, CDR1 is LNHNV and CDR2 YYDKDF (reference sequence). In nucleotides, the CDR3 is TGTGCCACCAGCTTCACAGGGGGCGACCTTTCACCCCTCCACTTT. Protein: CATSFTGGDLSPLHF.

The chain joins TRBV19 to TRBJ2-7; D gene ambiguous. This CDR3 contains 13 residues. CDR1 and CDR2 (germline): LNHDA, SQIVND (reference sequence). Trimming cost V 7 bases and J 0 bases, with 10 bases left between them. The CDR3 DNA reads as TGTGCCAGTAAGTCAACAGACTCCTACGAGCAGTACTTC. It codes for CASKSTDSYEQYF.

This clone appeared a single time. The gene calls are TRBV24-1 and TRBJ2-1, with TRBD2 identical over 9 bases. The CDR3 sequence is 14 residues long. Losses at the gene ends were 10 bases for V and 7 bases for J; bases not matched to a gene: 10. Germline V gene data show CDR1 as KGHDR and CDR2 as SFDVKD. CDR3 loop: CATRTSAEGNEQFF. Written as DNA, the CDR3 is TGTGCCACGCGGACTAGCGCGGAGGGGAATGAGCAGTTCTTC.

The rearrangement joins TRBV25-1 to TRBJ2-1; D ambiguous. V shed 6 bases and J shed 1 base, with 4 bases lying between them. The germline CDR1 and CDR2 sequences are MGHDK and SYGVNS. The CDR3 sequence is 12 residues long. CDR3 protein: CASRASYNEQFF. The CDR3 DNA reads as TGTGCCAGCAGGGCATCCTACAATGAGCAGTTCTTC.

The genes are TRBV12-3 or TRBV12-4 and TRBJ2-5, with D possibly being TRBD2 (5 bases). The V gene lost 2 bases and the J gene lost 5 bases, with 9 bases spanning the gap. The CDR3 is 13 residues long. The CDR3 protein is CASSLSGIETQYF. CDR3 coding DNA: TGTGCCAGCAGTTTAAGCGGTATCGAGACCCAGTACTTC.

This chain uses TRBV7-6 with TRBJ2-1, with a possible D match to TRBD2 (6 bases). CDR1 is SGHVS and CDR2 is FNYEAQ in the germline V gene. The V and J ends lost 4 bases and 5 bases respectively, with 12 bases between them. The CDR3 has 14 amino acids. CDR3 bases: TGTGCCAGCAGCTCAAGGGACTTCAACAATGAGCAGTTCTTC. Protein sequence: CASSSRDFNNEQFF.

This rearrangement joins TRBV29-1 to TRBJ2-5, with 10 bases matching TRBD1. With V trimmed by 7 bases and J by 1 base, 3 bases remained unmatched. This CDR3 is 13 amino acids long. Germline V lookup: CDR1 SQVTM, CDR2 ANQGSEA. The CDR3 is CSGDRGGQETQYF. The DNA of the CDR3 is TGCAGCGGGGACAGGGGAGGCCAAGAGACCCAGTACTTC.